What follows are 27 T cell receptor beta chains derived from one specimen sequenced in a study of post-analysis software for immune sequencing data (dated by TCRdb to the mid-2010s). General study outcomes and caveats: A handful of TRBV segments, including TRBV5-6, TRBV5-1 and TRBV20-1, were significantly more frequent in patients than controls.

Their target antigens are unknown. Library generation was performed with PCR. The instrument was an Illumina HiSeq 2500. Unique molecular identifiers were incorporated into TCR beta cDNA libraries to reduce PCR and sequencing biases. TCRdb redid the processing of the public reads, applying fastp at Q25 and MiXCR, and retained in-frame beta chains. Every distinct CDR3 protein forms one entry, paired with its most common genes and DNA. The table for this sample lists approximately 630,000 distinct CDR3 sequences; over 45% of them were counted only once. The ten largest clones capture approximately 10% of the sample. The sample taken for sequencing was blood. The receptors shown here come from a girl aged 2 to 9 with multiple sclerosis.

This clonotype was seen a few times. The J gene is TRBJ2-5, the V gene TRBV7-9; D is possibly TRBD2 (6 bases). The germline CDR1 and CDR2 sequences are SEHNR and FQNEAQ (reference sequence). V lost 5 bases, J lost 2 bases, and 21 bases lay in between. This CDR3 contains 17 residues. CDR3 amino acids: CASSPTDRGILQETQYF. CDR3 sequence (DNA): TGTGCCAGCAGCCCAACTGACCGCGGGATTCTACAAGAGACCCAGTACTTC.

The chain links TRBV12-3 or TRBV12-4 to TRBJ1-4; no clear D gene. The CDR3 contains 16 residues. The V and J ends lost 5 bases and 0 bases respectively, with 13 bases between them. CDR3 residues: CASSQSTAATNEKLFF. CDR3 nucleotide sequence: TGTGCCAGCAGTCAAAGTACAGCTGCAACTAATGAAAAACTGTTTTTT.

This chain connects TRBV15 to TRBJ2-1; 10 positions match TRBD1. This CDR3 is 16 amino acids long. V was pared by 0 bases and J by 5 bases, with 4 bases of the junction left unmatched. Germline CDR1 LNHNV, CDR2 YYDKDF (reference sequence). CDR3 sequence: CATSREGTGANNEQFF. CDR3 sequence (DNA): TGTGCCACCAGCAGAGAGGGGACAGGGGCGAACAATGAGCAGTTCTTC.

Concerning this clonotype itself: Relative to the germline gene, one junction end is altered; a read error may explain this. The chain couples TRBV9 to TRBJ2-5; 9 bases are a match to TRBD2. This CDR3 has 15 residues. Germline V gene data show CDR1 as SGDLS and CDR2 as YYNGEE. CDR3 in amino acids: CASSVGIAGVETQYF. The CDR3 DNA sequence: TGTGCCAGCAGCGTAGGGATAGCGGGAGTGGAGACTCAGTACTTC.

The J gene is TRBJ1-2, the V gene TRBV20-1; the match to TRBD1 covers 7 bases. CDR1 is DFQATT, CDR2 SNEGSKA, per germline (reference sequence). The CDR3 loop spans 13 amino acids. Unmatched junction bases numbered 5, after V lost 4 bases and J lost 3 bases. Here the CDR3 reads CSATFDRDYGYTF. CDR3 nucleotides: TGCAGTGCTACCTTCGACAGGGACTATGGCTACACCTTC.

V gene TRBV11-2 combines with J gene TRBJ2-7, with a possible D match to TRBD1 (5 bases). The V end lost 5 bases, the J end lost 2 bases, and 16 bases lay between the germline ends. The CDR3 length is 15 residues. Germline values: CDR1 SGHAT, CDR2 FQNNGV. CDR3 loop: CASSPVRGAAYEQYF. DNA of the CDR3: TGTGCCAGCAGCCCGGTAAGGGGTGCCGCCTACGAGCAGTACTTC.

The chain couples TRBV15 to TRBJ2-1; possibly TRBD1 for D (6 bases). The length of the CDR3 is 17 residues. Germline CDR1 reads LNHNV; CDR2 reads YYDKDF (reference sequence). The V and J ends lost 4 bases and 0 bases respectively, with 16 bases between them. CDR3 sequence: CATSIRKTGGSYNEQFF. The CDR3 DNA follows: TGTGCCACCAGCATTAGAAAGACAGGCGGCTCCTACAATGAGCAGTTCTTC.

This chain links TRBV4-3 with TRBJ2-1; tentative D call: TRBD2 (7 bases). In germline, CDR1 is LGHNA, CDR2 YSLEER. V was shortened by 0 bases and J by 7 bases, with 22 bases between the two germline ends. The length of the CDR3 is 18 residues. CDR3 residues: CASSQDSDGFAGANEQFF. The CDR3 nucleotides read TGCGCCAGCAGCCAAGATTCGGATGGGTTCGCGGGGGCTAATGAGCAGTTCTTC.

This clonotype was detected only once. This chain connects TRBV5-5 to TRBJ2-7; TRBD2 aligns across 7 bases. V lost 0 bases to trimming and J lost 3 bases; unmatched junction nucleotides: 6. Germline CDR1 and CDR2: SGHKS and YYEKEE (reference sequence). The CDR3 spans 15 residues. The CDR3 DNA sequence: TGTGCCAGCAGCTTGGTCGGGGAGGGGAACTACGAGCAGTACTTC. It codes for CASSLVGEGNYEQYF.

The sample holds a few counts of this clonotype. The CDR3 loop is CASSLGGPSYNEQFF. CDR3 DNA: TGTGCCAGCAGCCTTGGCGGGCCCTCCTACAATGAGCAGTTCTTC. J is TRBJ2-1 and V is TRBV7-3, with D possibly TRBD2 on 5 matching bases. V was shortened by 5 bases and J by 0 bases, with 11 bases between the two germline ends. The CDR3 runs 15 residues. CDR1 is SGHTA and CDR2 is FQGTGA in the germline V gene.

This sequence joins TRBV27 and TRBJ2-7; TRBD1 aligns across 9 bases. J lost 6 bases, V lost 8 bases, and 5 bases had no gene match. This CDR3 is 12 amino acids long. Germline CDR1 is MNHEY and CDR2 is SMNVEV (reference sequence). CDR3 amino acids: CASGQGFGEQYF. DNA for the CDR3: TGTGCCAGCGGACAGGGGTTTGGCGAGCAGTACTTC.

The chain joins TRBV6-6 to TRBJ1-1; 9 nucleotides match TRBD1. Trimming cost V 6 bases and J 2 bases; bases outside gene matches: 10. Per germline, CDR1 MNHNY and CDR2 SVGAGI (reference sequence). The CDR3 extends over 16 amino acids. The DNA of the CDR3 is TGTGCCAGCAGATTTTCCCAGGGACAGGGTAACACTGAAGCTTTCTTT. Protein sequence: CASRFSQGQGNTEAFF.

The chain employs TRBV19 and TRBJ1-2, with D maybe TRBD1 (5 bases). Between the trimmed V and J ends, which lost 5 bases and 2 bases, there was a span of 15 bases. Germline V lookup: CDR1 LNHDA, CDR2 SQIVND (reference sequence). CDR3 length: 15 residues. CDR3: CASSSVAGANYGYTF. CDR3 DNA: TGTGCCAGTAGTTCCGTCGCCGGGGCGAACTATGGCTACACCTTC.

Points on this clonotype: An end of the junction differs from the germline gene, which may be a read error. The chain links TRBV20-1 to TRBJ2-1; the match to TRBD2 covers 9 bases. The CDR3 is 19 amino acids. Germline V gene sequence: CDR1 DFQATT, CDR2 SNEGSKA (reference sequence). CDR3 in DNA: TGCAGTGCTCTACCTACGGCTAGCGGGATCCGAATCGCCTACAATGGGCAGTTCTTC. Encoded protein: CSALPTASGIRIAYNGQFF.

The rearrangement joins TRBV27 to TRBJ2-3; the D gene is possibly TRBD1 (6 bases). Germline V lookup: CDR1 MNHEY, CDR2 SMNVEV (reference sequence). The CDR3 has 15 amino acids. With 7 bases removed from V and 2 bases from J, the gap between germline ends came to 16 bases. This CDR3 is CASTQGRIPTDTQYF. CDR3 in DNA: TGTGCCAGCACCCAGGGGCGGATCCCCACAGATACGCAGTATTTT.

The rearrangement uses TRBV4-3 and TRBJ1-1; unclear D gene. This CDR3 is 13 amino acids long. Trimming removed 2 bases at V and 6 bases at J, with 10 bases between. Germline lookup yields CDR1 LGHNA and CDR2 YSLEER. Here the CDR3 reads CASSQKGFPEAFF. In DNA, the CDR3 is TGCGCCAGCAGCCAAAAGGGCTTTCCTGAAGCTTTCTTT.

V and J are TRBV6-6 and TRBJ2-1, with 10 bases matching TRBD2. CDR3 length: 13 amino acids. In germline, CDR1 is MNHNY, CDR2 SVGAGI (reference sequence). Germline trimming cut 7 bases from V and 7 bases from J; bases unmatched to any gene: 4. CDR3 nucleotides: TGTGCCAGCATAGCGGGAGGATTGAATGAGCAGTTCTTC. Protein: CASIAGGLNEQFF.

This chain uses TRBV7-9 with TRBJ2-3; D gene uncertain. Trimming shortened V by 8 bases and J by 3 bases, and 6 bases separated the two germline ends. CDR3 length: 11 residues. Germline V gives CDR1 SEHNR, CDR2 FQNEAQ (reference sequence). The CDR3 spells CASEVTDTQYF. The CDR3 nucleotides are TGTGCCAGCGAGGTTACAGATACGCAGTATTTT.

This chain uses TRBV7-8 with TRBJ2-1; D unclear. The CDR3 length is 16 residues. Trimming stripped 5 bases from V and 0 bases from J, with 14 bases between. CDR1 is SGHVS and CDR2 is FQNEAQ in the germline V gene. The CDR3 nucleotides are TGTGCCAGCAGCAATCGGACGCGGAGCTCCTACAATGAGCAGTTCTTC. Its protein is CASSNRTRSSYNEQFF. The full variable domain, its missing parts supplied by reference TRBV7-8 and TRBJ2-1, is GAGVSQSPRYKVAKRGQDVALRCDPISGHVSLFWYQQALGQGPEFLTYFQNEAQLDKSGLPSDRFFAERPEGSVSTLKIQRTQQEDSAVYLCASSNRTRSSYNEQFFGPGTRLTVL.

CDR3 protein: CASGLSGELTDEQFF. The CDR3 coding sequence is TGTGCTAGTGGTTTGTCGGGGGAGTTGACGGATGAGCAGTTCTTC. The V and J genes are TRBV12-5 and TRBJ2-1; possible D gene TRBD2, 6 bases. This CDR3 has 15 residues. The V gene lost 2 bases and the J gene lost 8 bases, with 16 bases spanning the gap. Looked up from germline, CDR1 is LGHNT and CDR2 is FRNRAP.

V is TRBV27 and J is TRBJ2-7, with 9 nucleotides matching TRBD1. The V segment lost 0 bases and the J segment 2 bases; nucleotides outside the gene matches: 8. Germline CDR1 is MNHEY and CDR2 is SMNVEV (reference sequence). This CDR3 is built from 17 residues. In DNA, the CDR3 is TGTGCCAGCAGTTTATCCCGGACAGGGGTCGGGGCCTACGAGCAGTACTTC. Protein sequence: CASSLSRTGVGAYEQYF.

This CDR3 is CASSYSKGTHTDTQYF. The CDR3 bases are TGTGCCAGCAGTTACTCGAAAGGAACCCACACAGATACGCAGTATTTT. This chain links TRBV6-2 or TRBV6-3 with TRBJ2-3; D gene ambiguous. V was clipped by 0 bases and J by 2 bases, with 12 bases between them. Germline V gene data show CDR1 as MNHEY and CDR2 as SVGEGT. CDR3 size: 16 residues.

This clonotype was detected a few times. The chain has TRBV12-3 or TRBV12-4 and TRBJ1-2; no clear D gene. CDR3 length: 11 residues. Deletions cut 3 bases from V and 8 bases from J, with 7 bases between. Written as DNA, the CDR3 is TGTGCCAGCAGTTTCCGAAGCGGCTACACCTTC. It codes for CASSFRSGYTF.

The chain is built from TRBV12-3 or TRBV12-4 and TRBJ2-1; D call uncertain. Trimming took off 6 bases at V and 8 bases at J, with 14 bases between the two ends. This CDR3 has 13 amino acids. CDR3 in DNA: TGTGCCAGCAGGGATATAAACTGGGATGAGCAGTTCTTC. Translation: CASRDINWDEQFF.

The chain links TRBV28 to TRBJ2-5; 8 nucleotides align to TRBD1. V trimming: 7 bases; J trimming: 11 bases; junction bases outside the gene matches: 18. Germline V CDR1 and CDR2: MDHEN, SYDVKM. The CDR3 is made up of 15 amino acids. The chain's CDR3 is CASTNDRGAVNEQYF. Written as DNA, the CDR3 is TGTGCCAGCACCAACGACAGGGGCGCTGTCAATGAGCAGTACTTC.

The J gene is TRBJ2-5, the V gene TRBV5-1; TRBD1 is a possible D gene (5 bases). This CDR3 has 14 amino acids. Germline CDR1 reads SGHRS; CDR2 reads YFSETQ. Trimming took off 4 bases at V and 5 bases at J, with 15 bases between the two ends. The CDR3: CASSIGRVWETQYF. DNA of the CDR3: TGCGCCAGCAGCATAGGCAGGGTATGGGAGACCCAGTACTTC.

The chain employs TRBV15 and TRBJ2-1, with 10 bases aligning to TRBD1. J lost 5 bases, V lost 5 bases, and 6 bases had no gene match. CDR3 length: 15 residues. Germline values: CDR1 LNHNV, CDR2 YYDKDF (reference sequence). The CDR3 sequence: CATSGHGTGDNEQFF. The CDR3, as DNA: TGTGCCACCAGCGGCCACGGGACAGGGGACAATGAGCAGTTCTTC.